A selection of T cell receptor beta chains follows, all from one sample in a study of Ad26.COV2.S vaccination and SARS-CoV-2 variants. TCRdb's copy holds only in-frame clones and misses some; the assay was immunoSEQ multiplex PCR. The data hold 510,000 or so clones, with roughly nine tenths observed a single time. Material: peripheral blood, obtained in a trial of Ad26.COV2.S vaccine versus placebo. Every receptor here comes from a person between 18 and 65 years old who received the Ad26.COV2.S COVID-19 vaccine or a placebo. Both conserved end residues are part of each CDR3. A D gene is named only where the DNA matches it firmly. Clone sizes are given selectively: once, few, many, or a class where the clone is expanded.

CDR3 DNA: TGTGCCAGTAGTCGGGGGCGGGGCCAGAACACCGGGGAGCTGTTTTTT; CDR3 protein: CASSRGRGQNTGELFF; V gene: TRBV19; clone size: -; J gene: TRBJ2-2; D gene: -
CDR3 DNA: TGTGCCAGCAGTTTCAATAGCGGAGGGGAGTACGAGCAGTACTTC; CDR3 protein: CASSFNSGGEYEQYF; V gene: TRBV21-1; clone size: once; J gene: TRBJ2-7; D gene: -
CDR3 DNA: TGCAGCGTGGGGGGGGACAGAACCTACACTGAAGCTTTCTTT; CDR3 protein: CSVGGDRTYTEAFF; V gene: TRBV29-1; clone size: -; J gene: TRBJ1-1; D gene: TRBD1
CDR3 DNA: TGCGCCAGCAGCTTGGACAGTCCAAATCAGCCCCAGCATTTT; CDR3 protein: CASSLDSPNQPQHF; V gene: TRBV5-1; clone size: -; J gene: TRBJ1-5; D gene: -
CDR3 DNA: TGTGCCAGCAGTGATGGCGCGGGGCGTTACACCGGGGAGCTGTTTTTT; CDR3 protein: CASSDGAGRYTGELFF; V gene: TRBV6-1; clone size: -; J gene: TRBJ2-2; D gene: -
CDR3 DNA: TGTGCCATCAGTGAAGGGAGCGCCTCACCCCTCCACTTT; CDR3 protein: CAISEGSASPLHF; V gene: TRBV10-3; clone size: -; J gene: TRBJ1-6; D gene: -
CDR3 DNA: TGTGCCAGCAGCTGGGGGGGCAGGGATGATACGCAGTATTTT; CDR3 protein: CASSWGGRDDTQYF; V gene: TRBV5-4; clone size: -; J gene: TRBJ2-3; D gene: -
CDR3 DNA: TGCGCCAGCAGCTTGGGGACAGGGGCCTACACCTTC; CDR3 protein: CASSLGTGAYTF; V gene: TRBV5-1; clone size: -; J gene: TRBJ1-2; D gene: TRBD1
CDR3 DNA: TGCAGCGGGGGAGGACTAGCGGGATCGGCTGAGCAGTTCTTC; CDR3 protein: CSGGGLAGSAEQFF; V gene: TRBV29-1; clone size: -; J gene: TRBJ2-1; D gene: TRBD2
CDR3 DNA: TGTGCCAGCAGTCACCGGACAGGAACGAACACCGGGGAGCTGTTTTTT; CDR3 protein: CASSHRTGTNTGELFF; V gene: TRBV6-2/TRBV6-3; clone size: -; J gene: TRBJ2-2; D gene: TRBD1
CDR3 DNA: TGTGCCTGGAGTGTAAGCGGCAGCGGACGGCACGGCTACACCTTC; CDR3 protein: CAWSVSGSGRHGYTF; V gene: TRBV30; clone size: -; J gene: TRBJ1-2; D gene: -
CDR3 DNA: TGCGCCAGCGGCCCAGGGCAGATCCAAGAGACCCAGTACTTC; CDR3 protein: CASGPGQIQETQYF; V gene: TRBV5-1; clone size: once; J gene: TRBJ2-5; D gene: -
CDR3 DNA: TGTGCCAGCAGTTTTTGGACAGGGCAAGCCAAAAACATTCAGTACTTC; CDR3 protein: CASSFWTGQAKNIQYF; V gene: TRBV28; clone size: -; J gene: TRBJ2-4; D gene: TRBD1
CDR3 DNA: TGTGCCAGCATATCAAATACCGGGGAGCTGTTTTTT; CDR3 protein: CASISNTGELFF; V gene: TRBV7-9; clone size: once; J gene: TRBJ2-2; D gene: -
CDR3 DNA: TGTGCCAGCAGCCCACGGGACCGGGGAATTGGGGAGCAGTTCTTC; CDR3 protein: CASSPRDRGIGEQFF; V gene: TRBV9; clone size: -; J gene: TRBJ2-1; D gene: -
CDR3 DNA: TGTGCCAGCAGCAACGGCCGGCCACTCCTCCACTTT; CDR3 protein: CASSNGRPLLHF; V gene: TRBV7-2; clone size: -; J gene: TRBJ1-6; D gene: -
CDR3 DNA: TGCAGCGTTCGGGGGGGCAGAAGCTACGAGCAGTACTTC; CDR3 protein: CSVRGGRSYEQYF; V gene: TRBV29-1; clone size: -; J gene: TRBJ2-7; D gene: TRBD2